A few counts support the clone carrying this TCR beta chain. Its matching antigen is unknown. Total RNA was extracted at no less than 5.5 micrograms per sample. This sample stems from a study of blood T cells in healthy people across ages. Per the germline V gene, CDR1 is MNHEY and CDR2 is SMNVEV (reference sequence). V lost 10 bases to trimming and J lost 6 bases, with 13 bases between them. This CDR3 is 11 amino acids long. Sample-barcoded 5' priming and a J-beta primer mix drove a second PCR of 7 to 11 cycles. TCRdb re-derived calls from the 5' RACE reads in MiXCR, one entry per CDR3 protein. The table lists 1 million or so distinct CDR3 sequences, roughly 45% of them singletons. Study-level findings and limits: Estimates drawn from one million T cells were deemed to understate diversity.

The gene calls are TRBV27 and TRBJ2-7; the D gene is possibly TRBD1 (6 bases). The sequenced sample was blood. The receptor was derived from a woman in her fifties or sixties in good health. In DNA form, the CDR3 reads TGTGCCACCGTGACAGGCTCCGAGCAGTACTTC. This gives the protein CATVTGSEQYF.